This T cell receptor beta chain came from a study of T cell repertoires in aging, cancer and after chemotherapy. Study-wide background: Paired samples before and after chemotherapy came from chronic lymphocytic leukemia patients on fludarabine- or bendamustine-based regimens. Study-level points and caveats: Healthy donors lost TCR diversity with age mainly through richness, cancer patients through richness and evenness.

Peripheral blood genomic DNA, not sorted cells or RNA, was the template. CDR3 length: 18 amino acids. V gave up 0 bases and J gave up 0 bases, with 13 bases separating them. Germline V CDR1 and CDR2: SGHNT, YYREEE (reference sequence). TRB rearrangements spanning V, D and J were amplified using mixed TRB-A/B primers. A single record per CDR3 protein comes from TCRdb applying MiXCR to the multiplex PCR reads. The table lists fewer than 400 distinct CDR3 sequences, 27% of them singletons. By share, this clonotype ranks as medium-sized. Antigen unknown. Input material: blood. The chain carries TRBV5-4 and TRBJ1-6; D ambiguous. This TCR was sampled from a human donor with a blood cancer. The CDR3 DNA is TGTGCCAGCAGCTTGGCTGGCGGGCGCCGCTCCTATAATTCACCCCTCCACTTT. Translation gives CASSLAGGRRSYNSPLHF.